Presented here are 25 T cell receptor beta chains from one specimen sequenced in a study of untreated major depressive disorder. Clones were read by immunoSEQ multiplex PCR, and TCRdb kept only the in-frame ones, dropping some. Of tens of thousands of clones listed, approximately 92% are singletons. Specimen: CD4+ T cells from PBMCs. These receptors were obtained from a man aged 30 to 45 in good health.

The chain links TRBV7-2 to TRBJ2-5; D may be TRBD1 (5 bases). Germline V gene lookup returns CDR1 SGHTA and CDR2 FQGNSA. This CDR3 contains 12 residues. V was cut by 2 bases and J by 5 bases, with 6 bases left in between. In DNA, the CDR3 is TGTGCCAGCAGCTTAAACAGGGAGACCCAGTACTTC. This encodes CASSLNRETQYF.

The chain carries TRBV5-4 and TRBJ2-5; D may match TRBD1 or TRBD2 (5 bases each). The CDR3 spans 15 residues. Trimming pared 4 bases from V and 4 bases from J, leaving 17 bases between. CDR1 SGHNT and CDR2 YYREEE come from the germline V gene (reference sequence). CDR3 residues: CASSGAWERGETQYF. In DNA form, the CDR3 reads TGTGCCAGCAGCGGGGCGTGGGAGAGAGGAGAGACCCAGTACTTC.

V is TRBV6-5 and J is TRBJ2-7; D is ambiguous. The CDR3 runs 14 residues. Germline loops: CDR1 MNHEY, CDR2 SVGAGI. V was clipped by 7 bases and J by 2 bases, with 15 bases between them. CDR3 in amino acids: CASISGAFAYEQYF. The CDR3 DNA follows: TGTGCCAGCATTTCGGGTGCCTTTGCCTACGAGCAGTACTTC.

V usage is TRBV19 and J usage is TRBJ2-2; possible D gene TRBD2, 6 bases. This CDR3 region has 15 residues. Germline values: CDR1 LNHDA, CDR2 SQIVND (reference sequence). The V end lost 3 bases, the J end lost 4 bases, and 12 bases lay between the germline ends. The chain's CDR3 is CASSIGAGSTGELFF. DNA for the CDR3: TGTGCCAGTAGTATTGGAGCGGGCAGCACCGGGGAGCTGTTTTTT.

The V and J genes are TRBV18 and TRBJ1-2; D gene uncertain. The germline V gene encodes CDR1 KGHSH and CDR2 LQKENI. The length of the CDR3 is 15 residues. V lost 3 bases and J 2 bases, leaving 13 bases between the germline ends. CDR3 in amino acids: CASSPRAGFNYGYTF. For the CDR3, the DNA is TGTGCCAGCTCACCTCGCGCGGGATTCAACTATGGCTACACCTTC.

The gene calls are TRBV7-2 and TRBJ2-5, with a possible D match to TRBD2 (7 bases). With 7 bases removed from V and 2 bases from J, the gap between germline ends came to 23 bases. The V gene's germline CDR1 is SGHTA and CDR2 FQGNSA. This CDR3 is 17 amino acids long. The CDR3, as DNA: TGTGCCAGCATCCCCCGCGGGGAAAAGGGGGGGCAAGAGACCCAGTACTTC. Translation gives CASIPRGEKGGQETQYF. The entire variable domain, with the rest obtained from reference TRBV7-2 and TRBJ2-5, is as follows: GAGVSQSPSNKVTEKGKDVELRCDPISGHTALYWYRQSLGQGLEFLIYFQGNSAPDKSGLPSDRFSAERTGGSVSTLTIQRTQQEDSAVYLCASIPRGEKGGQETQYFGPGTRLLVL.

The rearrangement uses TRBV18 and TRBJ2-7; D unclear. Trimming removed 0 bases at V and 2 bases at J, with 5 bases between. This CDR3 contains 13 residues. The germline CDR1 and CDR2 sequences are KGHSH and LQKENI. CDR3 residues: CASSPPLAYEQYF. In DNA form, the CDR3 reads TGTGCCAGCTCACCACCGCTAGCCTACGAGCAGTACTTC.

This rearrangement joins TRBV6-5 to TRBJ2-3, with a weak D call TRBD1 (5 bases). This CDR3 spans 14 amino acids. The V gene lost 7 bases and the J gene lost 0 bases, with 11 bases spanning the gap. CDR1 is MNHEY, CDR2 SVGAGI, per germline. The CDR3 protein is CASKQALSTDTQYF. The DNA of the CDR3 is TGTGCCAGCAAACAGGCCCTTAGCACAGATACGCAGTATTTT.

V gene TRBV10-3 combines with J gene TRBJ2-7; D is possibly TRBD1 (5 bases). The germline V gene encodes CDR1 ENHRY and CDR2 SYGVKD. This CDR3 spans 12 amino acids. The V end was cut by 6 bases, the J end by 4 bases, with 10 bases between. The CDR3 DNA sequence: TGTGCCATCAGGGACGACAGTTACGAGCAGTACTTC. Amino acid sequence: CAIRDDSYEQYF.

The chain employs TRBV11-3 and TRBJ2-7; 7 bases line up with TRBD1. With 3 bases clipped from V and 2 bases from J, the junction kept 7 bases outside the gene matches. The germline V gene encodes CDR1 SGHNT and CDR2 YENEEA. The CDR3 extends over 15 amino acids. The CDR3 spells CASSLGSGTAYEQYF. As DNA, the CDR3 is TGTGCCAGCAGCTTGGGTTCCGGGACAGCCTACGAGCAGTACTTC.

This chain connects TRBV7-8 to TRBJ2-7; possibly TRBD2 for D (6 bases). Trimming took 2 bases from V and 2 from J, leaving 13 bases between them. This CDR3 has 15 residues. The V gene's germline CDR1 is SGHVS and CDR2 FQNEAQ. The CDR3 is CASSLFGGNPYEQYF. The DNA of the CDR3 is TGTGCCAGCAGCTTATTTGGCGGGAACCCCTACGAGCAGTACTTC.

Only one count was recorded for this clone. The chain has TRBV6-5 and TRBJ1-1, with 8 positions matching TRBD1. Germline V gives CDR1 MNHEY, CDR2 SVGAGI. This CDR3 is built from 14 residues. Trimming removed 5 bases from V and 5 bases from J; junction bases left unmatched: 7. This chain's CDR3 is CASSRDRRGTEAFF. CDR3 nucleotide sequence: TGTGCCAGCAGTCGGGACAGGAGGGGAACTGAAGCTTTCTTT.

The gene calls are TRBV7-3 and TRBJ2-2; 7 bases agree with TRBD2. CDR3 length equals 17 residues. Germline V gene lookup returns CDR1 SGHTA and CDR2 FQGTGA. The trim removed 3 bases at V and 4 bases at J, leaving 11 bases unmatched. CDR3 residues: CASSLKAGATGTGELFF. The CDR3 DNA follows: TGTGCCAGCAGCTTGAAGGCGGGAGCGACGGGCACCGGGGAGCTGTTTTTT.

This rearrangement joins TRBV6-5 to TRBJ2-7; 9 bases fit TRBD1. V lost 3 bases, J lost 2 bases, and 8 bases stayed unmatched. This CDR3 is 16 amino acids long. Germline lookup yields CDR1 MNHEY and CDR2 SVGAGI. The CDR3, as DNA: TGTGCCAGCAGTTATCGACCGGGACAGGGAGCCTACGAGCAGTACTTC. Protein product: CASSYRPGQGAYEQYF.

The CDR3 nucleotides are TGTGCCACCTCCGGGACAGGGGACACTGAAGCTTTCTTT. It specifies CATSGTGDTEAFF. The chain carries TRBV10-3 and TRBJ1-1, with TRBD1 identical over 10 bases. The CDR3 has 13 amino acids. V was pared by 10 bases and J by 3 bases, with 5 bases of the junction left unmatched. Germline CDR1 ENHRY, CDR2 SYGVKD.

This clone was picked up one time. CDR3 region: CASSLARIWGSGANVLTF. The CDR3 coding sequence is TGTGCCAGCAGCTTAGCGAGGATTTGGGGCTCTGGGGCCAACGTCCTGACTTTC. The chain employs TRBV7-8 and TRBJ2-6; D not certain. V lost 0 bases, J lost 0 bases, and 12 bases lay in between. This CDR3 is 18 amino acids long. Looked up from germline, CDR1 is SGHVS and CDR2 is FQNEAQ. Complete variable domain (other parts from reference TRBV7-8 and TRBJ2-6): GAGVSQSPRYKVAKRGQDVALRCDPISGHVSLFWYQQALGQGPEFLTYFQNEAQLDKSGLPSDRFFAERPEGSVSTLKIQRTQQEDSAVYLCASSLARIWGSGANVLTFGAGSRLTVL.

The chain is built from TRBV29-1 and TRBJ1-2, with 10 bases matching TRBD1. CDR1 is SQVTM and CDR2 is ANQGSEA in the germline V gene. This CDR3 contains 14 residues. V trimming: 4 bases; J trimming: 3 bases; junction bases outside the gene matches: 5. In DNA form, the CDR3 reads TGCAGCGTTGGGCCTGGACAGGGGGACTATGGCTACACCTTC. Translating it yields CSVGPGQGDYGYTF.

This rearrangement joins TRBV2 to TRBJ2-1; 8 nucleotides agree with TRBD1. Trimming removed 3 bases from V and 4 bases from J; junction bases left unmatched: 5. This CDR3 is built from 15 residues. Germline values: CDR1 SNHLY, CDR2 FYNNEI. The CDR3 spells CASSEGQVTYNEQFF. The DNA of the CDR3 is TGTGCCAGCAGTGAGGGACAGGTGACTTACAATGAGCAGTTCTTC.

The V gene is TRBV27, the J gene TRBJ1-6, with D possibly matching TRBD1 (5 bases). V lost 3 bases and J 9 bases, leaving 6 bases between the germline ends. Germline CDR1 is MNHEY and CDR2 is SMNVEV (reference sequence). The CDR3 has 12 residues. The CDR3 sequence is CASSFDSSPLHF. The CDR3 region has the DNA TGTGCCAGCAGTTTCGACAGTTCACCCCTCCACTTT.

The rearrangement joins TRBV20-1 to TRBJ1-4; unclear D gene. The germline gives CDR1 DFQATT, CDR2 SNEGSKA (reference sequence). Trimming took off 3 bases at V and 10 bases at J, with 9 bases between the two ends. The CDR3 has 11 residues. The CDR3 region is CSASSSGKLFF. CDR3 nucleotides: TGCAGTGCTAGCTCTTCTGGAAAACTGTTTTTT.

V usage is TRBV27 and J usage is TRBJ1-2; a weak D match, TRBD1 (5 bases). The CDR3 runs to 17 residues. Per the germline V gene, CDR1 is MNHEY and CDR2 is SMNVEV (reference sequence). V was trimmed by 6 bases and J by 2 bases, leaving 22 bases between them. The CDR3 loop reads CASRRGILDAQNYGYTF. The CDR3 DNA follows: TGTGCCAGCAGACGGGGCATCCTCGACGCACAAAACTATGGCTACACCTTC.

The V gene is TRBV9, the J gene TRBJ2-2, with 12 bases that match TRBD2. V shed 0 bases and J 4 bases; nucleotides not matched to a gene: 1. CDR3 length equals 16 residues. Germline assignment: CDR1 SGDLS and CDR2 YYNGEE. CDR3 loop: CASSVASGRGTGELFF. DNA for the CDR3: TGTGCCAGCAGCGTAGCTAGCGGGAGGGGCACCGGGGAGCTGTTTTTT. The full variable domain, with the rest looked up from reference TRBV9 and TRBJ2-2, is DSGVTQTPKHLITATGQRVTLRCSPRSGDLSVYWYQQSLDQGLQFLIQYYNGEERAKGNILERFSAQQFPDLHSELNLSSLELGDSALYFCASSVASGRGTGELFFGEGSRLTVL.

This chain joins TRBV29-1 and TRBJ1-1; D not resolved. The CDR3 covers 12 residues. The germline V and J ends were trimmed by 4 bases and 5 bases, with 11 bases remaining between them. The germline V gene has CDR1 SQVTM and CDR2 ANQGSEA. CDR3 in amino acids: CSVGFGRTEAFF. The DNA of the CDR3 is TGCAGCGTTGGGTTTGGGCGGACTGAAGCTTTCTTT.

This chain links TRBV9 with TRBJ2-3; 7 positions match TRBD1. The CDR3 extends over 15 amino acids. Germline V gene lookup returns CDR1 SGDLS and CDR2 YYNGEE. After removal of 0 bases from V and 1 base from J, the junction contained 2 bases not matched to a gene. The chain's CDR3 is CASSVGGGRTDTQYF. CDR3 sequence (DNA): TGTGCCAGCAGCGTAGGAGGGGGCCGCACAGATACGCAGTATTTT.

This chain uses TRBV4-1 with TRBJ2-1; D might be TRBD1 (6 bases). Germline-derived CDR1 and CDR2 are MGHRA and YSYEKL. V lost 3 bases and J lost 3, with 12 bases in between. The CDR3 loop spans 15 amino acids. In DNA, the CDR3 is TGCGCCAGCAGCCACTTGACGGGACACTACAATGAGCAGTTCTTC. Amino acid sequence: CASSHLTGHYNEQFF.